Listed below are T cell receptor beta chains from one sample, sequenced in a study of shared T cell receptors in the human thymus. Data came from immunoSEQ multiplex PCR; TCRdb stores just in-frame clones and leaves some out. The sample has approximately 760,000 clones; approximately 85% are singletons. This sample was shared with a second study, whose subject was human thymus T cells.

The sample consisted of thymocytes. Receptors originate from a girl under three years old with a congenital heart defect. CDR3s include the opening cysteine and the closing phenylalanine or tryptophan. The D gene is left open where the match is weak. The size field is filled for only some rows; it gives once, few, many or a size class.

J gene: TRBJ1-2; clone size: few; D gene: .; V gene: TRBV6-5; CDR3 length: 13; CDR3 protein: CASSYQGYYGYTF; CDR3 DNA: TGTGCCAGCAGTTACCAGGGATACTATGGCTACACCTTC
J gene: TRBJ2-1; clone size: .; D gene: TRBD2; V gene: TRBV27; CDR3 length: 20; CDR3 protein: CASSLSIAGGSPFSYNEQFF; CDR3 DNA: TGTGCCAGCAGTTTATCTATAGCGGGGGGTTCGCCTTTCTCCTACAATGAGCAGTTCTTC
J gene: TRBJ1-2; clone size: .; D gene: .; V gene: TRBV14; CDR3 length: 18; CDR3 protein: CASSRRSRPLSHYYGYTF; CDR3 DNA: TGTGCCAGCAGCCGCCGATCGCGCCCATTGTCTCATTACTATGGCTACACCTTC
J gene: TRBJ2-5; clone size: .; D gene: TRBD1; V gene: TRBV7-3; CDR3 length: 16; CDR3 protein: CASSPTGTEEQETQYF; CDR3 DNA: TGTGCCAGCAGCCCGACCGGGACAGAAGAACAAGAGACCCAGTACTTC
J gene: TRBJ1-1; clone size: .; D gene: .; V gene: TRBV7-7; CDR3 length: 13; CDR3 protein: CASSYGLNTEAFF; CDR3 DNA: TGTGCCAGCAGCTACGGTTTGAACACTGAAGCTTTCTTT
J gene: TRBJ1-2; clone size: .; D gene: TRBD1; V gene: TRBV5-6; CDR3 length: 19; CDR3 protein: CASSLEMALLGQGIYGYTF; CDR3 DNA: TGTGCCAGCAGCTTGGAGATGGCGTTATTAGGACAGGGTATTTATGGCTACACCTTC
J gene: TRBJ2-5; clone size: .; D gene: .; V gene: TRBV12-5; CDR3 length: 13; CDR3 protein: CASGSGLQETQYF; CDR3 DNA: TGTGCTAGTGGCTCGGGACTTCAAGAGACCCAGTACTTC
J gene: TRBJ2-3; clone size: .; D gene: TRBD1; V gene: TRBV7-2; CDR3 length: 14; CDR3 protein: CASSLTGGTDTQYF; CDR3 DNA: TGTGCCAGCAGCTTAACAGGGGGGACAGATACGCAGTATTTT
J gene: TRBJ1-1; clone size: .; D gene: TRBD1; V gene: TRBV6-5; CDR3 length: 14; CDR3 protein: CASSYFTGGTEAFF; CDR3 DNA: TGTGCCAGCAGTTATTTCACAGGGGGCACTGAAGCTTTCTTT
J gene: TRBJ1-1; clone size: .; D gene: .; V gene: TRBV14; CDR3 length: 12; CDR3 protein: CASSQAGDEAFF; CDR3 DNA: TGTGCCAGCAGCCAAGCGGGGGATGAAGCTTTCTTT
J gene: TRBJ2-5; clone size: .; D gene: TRBD1; V gene: TRBV7-2; CDR3 length: 16; CDR3 protein: CASSRKRTGDQETQYF; CDR3 DNA: TGTGCCAGCAGCCGAAAGAGGACAGGAGACCAAGAGACCCAGTACTTC
J gene: TRBJ1-3; clone size: .; D gene: .; V gene: TRBV5-1; CDR3 length: 17; CDR3 protein: CASSWNPRGSSGNTIYF; CDR3 DNA: TGCGCCAGCAGCTGGAACCCCAGGGGTTCGTCTGGAAACACCATATATTTT
J gene: TRBJ2-3; clone size: .; D gene: TRBD2; V gene: TRBV30; CDR3 length: 14; CDR3 protein: CAWTSGGLTDTQYF; CDR3 DNA: TGTGCCTGGACTAGCGGGGGGCTAACAGATACGCAGTATTTT
J gene: TRBJ1-5; clone size: .; D gene: .; V gene: TRBV11-2; CDR3 length: 14; CDR3 protein: CASTCGRGNQPQHF; CDR3 DNA: TGTGCCAGCACCTGCGGGCGGGGAAATCAGCCCCAGCATTTT
J gene: TRBJ1-1; clone size: .; D gene: .; V gene: TRBV6-1; CDR3 length: 12; CDR3 protein: CASSEGGTEAFF; CDR3 DNA: TGTGCCAGCAGTGAGGGGGGGACTGAAGCTTTCTTT
J gene: TRBJ1-1; clone size: .; D gene: .; V gene: TRBV29-1; CDR3 length: 10; CDR3 protein: CSVDGRGAFF; CDR3 DNA: TGCAGCGTTGATGGTAGGGGAGCTTTCTTT
J gene: TRBJ1-3; clone size: .; D gene: .; V gene: TRBV28; CDR3 length: 15; CDR3 protein: CASRRRYHSGNTIYF; CDR3 DNA: TGTGCCAGCAGGAGGCGGTATCACTCTGGAAACACCATATATTTT
J gene: TRBJ1-4; clone size: once; D gene: TRBD1; V gene: TRBV27; CDR3 length: 16; CDR3 protein: CASSHLRQGGGEKLFF; CDR3 DNA: TGTGCCAGCAGTCACCTCCGACAGGGCGGGGGGGAAAAACTGTTTTTT
J gene: TRBJ2-7; clone size: .; D gene: TRBD2; V gene: TRBV12-5; CDR3 length: 17; CDR3 protein: CASGPRTSGGRSYEQYF; CDR3 DNA: TGTGCTAGTGGTCCCCGGACTAGCGGGGGACGGTCCTACGAGCAGTACTTC
J gene: TRBJ2-1; clone size: .; D gene: .; V gene: TRBV15; CDR3 length: 15; CDR3 protein: CATSRGGSTYNEQFF; CDR3 DNA: TGTGCCACCAGCAGAGGAGGAAGTACTTACAATGAGCAGTTCTTC
J gene: TRBJ2-1; clone size: .; D gene: TRBD1; V gene: TRBV7-7; CDR3 length: 15; CDR3 protein: CASSLIQGAGNEQFF; CDR3 DNA: TGTGCCAGCAGCTTAATCCAGGGGGCTGGCAATGAGCAGTTCTTC
J gene: TRBJ2-3; clone size: .; D gene: TRBD2; V gene: TRBV7-9; CDR3 length: 18; CDR3 protein: CASSLRSGEVLGTDTQYF; CDR3 DNA: TGTGCCAGCAGCTTACGGAGCGGGGAAGTCCTGGGCACAGATACGCAGTATTTT
J gene: TRBJ1-6; clone size: .; D gene: TRBD1; V gene: TRBV2; CDR3 length: 19; CDR3 protein: CASSPLTGGFISYNSPLHF; CDR3 DNA: TGTGCCAGCAGTCCCCTGACAGGGGGGTTCATCTCCTATAATTCACCCCTCCACTTT
J gene: TRBJ1-3; clone size: few; D gene: .; V gene: TRBV19; CDR3 length: 15; CDR3 protein: CASTETGGSGNTIYF; CDR3 DNA: TGTGCCAGTACGGAGACAGGCGGATCTGGAAACACCATATATTTT
J gene: TRBJ2-7; clone size: few; D gene: .; V gene: TRBV4-1; CDR3 length: 13; CDR3 protein: CASSQDSDYEQYF; CDR3 DNA: TGCGCCAGCAGCCAAGACTCAGACTACGAGCAGTACTTC
J gene: TRBJ1-5; clone size: once; D gene: TRBD1; V gene: TRBV27; CDR3 length: 15; CDR3 protein: CASSPGQGSNQPQHF; CDR3 DNA: TGTGCCAGCAGTCCTGGACAGGGAAGCAATCAGCCCCAGCATTTT
J gene: TRBJ1-2; clone size: .; D gene: .; V gene: TRBV5-1; CDR3 length: 12; CDR3 protein: CASSTDTYGYTF; CDR3 DNA: TGCGCCAGCAGCACCGACACCTATGGCTACACCTTC
J gene: TRBJ1-1; clone size: .; D gene: .; V gene: TRBV7-4; CDR3 length: 13; CDR3 protein: CASSSGGNTEAFF; CDR3 DNA: TGTGCCAGCAGCTCGGGGGGGAACACTGAAGCTTTCTTT
J gene: TRBJ1-5; clone size: .; D gene: TRBD1; V gene: TRBV11-2; CDR3 length: 20; CDR3 protein: CASSLDWGLWDRVGNQPQHF; CDR3 DNA: TGTGCCAGCAGCTTAGATTGGGGTCTATGGGACAGGGTGGGGAATCAGCCCCAGCATTTT
J gene: TRBJ1-1; clone size: .; D gene: .; V gene: TRBV20-1; CDR3 length: 10; CDR3 protein: CSVQGQGAFF; CDR3 DNA: TGCAGTGTACAGGGACAAGGGGCTTTCTTT
J gene: TRBJ1-2; clone size: .; D gene: .; V gene: TRBV15; CDR3 length: 15; CDR3 protein: CATSRVTGGEDGYTF; CDR3 DNA: TGTGCCACCAGCAGAGTAACGGGGGGCGAGGATGGCTACACCTTC
J gene: TRBJ2-5; clone size: .; D gene: .; V gene: TRBV25-1; CDR3 length: 17; CDR3 protein: CASSESSAEGGQETQYF; CDR3 DNA: TGTGCCAGCAGTGAATCATCGGCGGAGGGTGGCCAAGAGACCCAGTACTTC
J gene: TRBJ1-1; clone size: few; D gene: TRBD1; V gene: TRBV7-2; CDR3 length: 12; CDR3 protein: CASSRIRGPAFF; CDR3 DNA: TGTGCCAGCAGCCGGATCAGGGGGCCGGCTTTCTTT
J gene: TRBJ2-1; clone size: .; D gene: TRBD2; V gene: TRBV6-1; CDR3 length: 16; CDR3 protein: CASSEVGGGAYNEQFF; CDR3 DNA: TGTGCCAGCAGTGAAGTGGGCGGGGGGGCCTACAATGAGCAGTTCTTC
J gene: TRBJ2-2; clone size: .; D gene: .; V gene: TRBV5-5; CDR3 length: 15; CDR3 protein: CASSLVGGRIGELFF; CDR3 DNA: TGTGCCAGCAGCTTGGTCGGGGGGCGAATCGGGGAGCTGTTTTTT
J gene: TRBJ2-7; clone size: .; D gene: .; V gene: TRBV14; CDR3 length: 15; CDR3 protein: CASSQRGVVTDEQYF; CDR3 DNA: TGTGCCAGCAGCCAACGGGGAGTTGTCACGGACGAGCAGTACTTC
J gene: TRBJ2-4; clone size: .; D gene: .; V gene: TRBV19; CDR3 length: 11; CDR3 protein: CASSIPQGTYF; CDR3 DNA: TGTGCCAGTAGCATACCACAGGGCACGTACTTC
J gene: TRBJ1-2; clone size: .; D gene: TRBD1; V gene: TRBV5-1; CDR3 length: 14; CDR3 protein: CASSLTGGNYGYTF; CDR3 DNA: TGCGCCAGCAGTCTAACAGGGGGCAACTATGGCTACACCTTC
J gene: TRBJ2-3; clone size: once; D gene: TRBD2; V gene: TRBV4-1; CDR3 length: 22; CDR3 protein: CASSQRLPGLAGGPLSTDTQYF; CDR3 DNA: TGCGCCAGCAGCCAACGGCTCCCGGGACTAGCGGGGGGGCCTCTGAGCACAGATACGCAGTATTTT
J gene: TRBJ1-1; clone size: once; D gene: TRBD1; V gene: TRBV7-6; CDR3 length: 16; CDR3 protein: CASSLNRGLGNTEAFF; CDR3 DNA: TGTGCCAGCAGCTTAAACAGGGGGCTGGGGAACACTGAAGCTTTCTTT
J gene: TRBJ2-5; clone size: .; D gene: TRBD1; V gene: TRBV10-3; CDR3 length: 14; CDR3 protein: CATGTGHFKETQYF; CDR3 DNA: TGTGCCACCGGGACAGGACACTTCAAAGAGACCCAGTACTTC
J gene: TRBJ2-5; clone size: once; D gene: .; V gene: TRBV5-6; CDR3 length: 17; CDR3 protein: CASSPPLLDIGQETQYF; CDR3 DNA: TGTGCCAGCAGCCCCCCCCTTTTGGACATCGGGCAAGAGACCCAGTACTTC
J gene: TRBJ2-7; clone size: .; D gene: TRBD1; V gene: TRBV4-3; CDR3 length: 17; CDR3 protein: CASSQDAGDRGWSEQYF; CDR3 DNA: TGCGCCAGCAGCCAAGACGCTGGGGACAGGGGTTGGAGCGAGCAGTACTTC
J gene: TRBJ2-7; clone size: once; D gene: TRBD1; V gene: TRBV7-7; CDR3 length: 13; CDR3 protein: CASSPDRGNEQYF; CDR3 DNA: TGTGCTAGCAGCCCGGACAGGGGAAACGAGCAGTACTTC
J gene: TRBJ2-3; clone size: .; D gene: .; V gene: TRBV5-1; CDR3 length: 14; CDR3 protein: CASSREYIQDTQYF; CDR3 DNA: TGCGCCAGCAGCCGAGAGTATATACAGGATACGCAGTATTTT
J gene: TRBJ2-3; clone size: .; D gene: .; V gene: TRBV29-1; CDR3 length: 13; CDR3 protein: CSAGRGRADTQYF; CDR3 DNA: TGCAGCGCAGGGCGGGGGCGGGCAGATACGCAGTATTTT
J gene: TRBJ2-3; clone size: .; D gene: TRBD1; V gene: TRBV27; CDR3 length: 16; CDR3 protein: CASSLRGQESSDTQYF; CDR3 DNA: TGTGCCAGCAGTCTACGCGGACAGGAGTCTTCAGATACGCAGTATTTT
J gene: TRBJ2-2; clone size: .; D gene: .; V gene: TRBV6-5; CDR3 length: 13; CDR3 protein: CASTRPNTGELFF; CDR3 DNA: TGTGCCAGCACCAGGCCAAACACCGGGGAGCTGTTTTTT
J gene: TRBJ2-5; clone size: .; D gene: TRBD1; V gene: TRBV7-9; CDR3 length: 14; CDR3 protein: CASSLATGQETQYF; CDR3 DNA: TGTGCCAGCAGCTTAGCGACAGGGCAAGAGACCCAGTACTTC
J gene: TRBJ1-6; clone size: .; D gene: .; V gene: TRBV5-8; CDR3 length: 14; CDR3 protein: CASSSRRGTSPLHF; CDR3 DNA: TGTGCCAGCAGCTCGAGAAGGGGGACTTCACCCCTCCACTTT
J gene: TRBJ1-1; clone size: .; D gene: .; V gene: TRBV5-1; CDR3 length: 17; CDR3 protein: CASSLDRHLAMNTEAFF; CDR3 DNA: TGCGCCAGCAGCTTAGACAGACACCTTGCCATGAACACTGAAGCTTTCTTT